These T cell receptor beta chains were read from a single sample in a study of early stage breast cancer tumors. Here immunoSEQ multiplex PCR was the method, and the copy in TCRdb shows in-frame clones only, minus some. The sample consists of some 28,000 clones, around 50% of them appearing once. The sample taken for sequencing was breast tumor tissue. Every receptor here comes from a person in their fifties or sixties with breast cancer. CDR3s include the opening cysteine and the closing phenylalanine or tryptophan. A D gene is named only where the DNA matches it firmly. Expanded clones are given a class, and other clones once, few, many or no size at all.

clone_size	v_call	d_call	j_call	cdr3_nt	cdr3_aa
-	TRBV7-2	-	TRBJ2-1	TGTGCCAGCAGCTTTGTCGGGTACTCCTACAATGAGCAGTTCTTC	CASSFVGYSYNEQFF
-	TRBV7-3	-	TRBJ1-1	TGTGCCAGCAGCTTAAACCCGGAAGGTGAAGCTTTCTTT	CASSLNPEGEAFF
-	TRBV7-9	-	TRBJ1-1	TGTGCCAGCAGCTTACAAGGGGGCACTGAAGCTTTCTTT	CASSLQGGTEAFF
once	TRBV7-2	TRBD2	TRBJ2-2	TGTGCCAGCAGCTTAGTTCGCCTAGCGGGAGGGAACACCGGGGAGCTGTTTTTT	CASSLVRLAGGNTGELFF
-	TRBV6-5	TRBD2	TRBJ2-1	TGTGCCAGCACCCCGACTAGCGGGAGAGTAAATGAGCAGTTCTTC	CASTPTSGRVNEQFF
few	TRBV29-1	TRBD1	TRBJ2-3	TGCAGCGCAGAGAACCGGGACAGGGGTAGAGATACGCAGTATTTT	CSAENRDRGRDTQYF
-	TRBV18	TRBD2	TRBJ2-5	TGTGCCAGCTCACCCCCTCGGAGAGCGGGAGCGGAGACCCAGTACTTC	CASSPPRRAGAETQYF
-	TRBV6-6	-	TRBJ2-7	TGTGCCAGCAGTTACTCGACCCCCCCCAGCTACGAGCAGTACTTC	CASSYSTPPSYEQYF
-	TRBV7-7	-	TRBJ2-5	TGTGCTAGCAGCAGTAGCGGAGTCGGCTCGGAGACCCAGTACTTC	CASSSSGVGSETQYF
-	TRBV4-2	TRBD1	TRBJ2-2	TGTGCCAGCAGCCAGCCAGGGGGAGGGGAGCTGTTTTTT	CASSQPGGGELFF
-	TRBV7-2	TRBD2	TRBJ2-7	TGTGCCAGCAGCTTATATTTGAGCGGGATTGGCCTCGAGCAGTACTTC	CASSLYLSGIGLEQYF
few	TRBV2	TRBD2	TRBJ2-1	TGTGCCAGCAGTGAAAGCTTAGCGGGAGGGAATGAGCAGTTCTTC	CASSESLAGGNEQFF
-	TRBV7-3	-	TRBJ2-7	TGTGCCAGCAGCTTAACGGCGGGGCCCACCTACGAGCAGTACTTC	CASSLTAGPTYEQYF
-	TRBV18	-	TRBJ2-3	TGTGCCAGCTCACCACCCGGCAGGGGCACAGATACGCAGTATTTT	CASSPPGRGTDTQYF
few	TRBV2	-	TRBJ2-6	TGTGCCAGCAGTGACGACGGCTCTGGGGCCAACGTCCTGACTTTC	CASSDDGSGANVLTF
-	TRBV11-3	-	TRBJ1-2	TGTGCCAGCAGCCCTTACACTTCGAGGCAATGTGGCTACACCTTC	CASSPYTSRQCGYTF
-	TRBV27	-	TRBJ2-6	TGTGCCAGCAGTTTGACAGCAGCGGCTGGGGCCAACGTCCTGACTTTC	CASSLTAAAGANVLTF
few	TRBV19	TRBD1	TRBJ2-1	TGTGCCAGTAGTACTCCCCAGGGGGCCCGGTTTAATGAGCAGTTCTTC	CASSTPQGARFNEQFF
few	TRBV19	-	TRBJ1-3	TGTGCCAGTACCCGGGGTGGGCCCCCTGGAAACACCATATATTTT	CASTRGGPPGNTIYF
-	TRBV4-2	-	TRBJ1-4	TGTGCCAGCAGCCAAGTCACAGGCGCATCTAATGAAAAACTGTTTTTT	CASSQVTGASNEKLFF
few	TRBV27	TRBD2	TRBJ2-1	TGTGCCAGCAGTGCTCTCTTAAGCGGGGATGAGCAGTTCTTC	CASSALLSGDEQFF
few	TRBV7-8	-	TRBJ2-7	TGTGCCAGCAGCTTAGGGGGATCTGGGTCCGAGCAGTACTTC	CASSLGGSGSEQYF
-	TRBV6-6	TRBD1	TRBJ1-5	TGTGCCAGCAGTTCCGGGACAGTCCCTAGCAATCAGCCCCAGCATTTT	CASSSGTVPSNQPQHF
few	TRBV6-5	TRBD2	TRBJ2-3	TGTGCCAGCAGTTATGGGACTAGCGACACAGATACGCAGTATTTT	CASSYGTSDTDTQYF
-	TRBV30	TRBD1	TRBJ2-4	TGTGCCTGGAGCCCAGGACAGGGGATAGCCAAAAACATTCAGTACTTC	CAWSPGQGIAKNIQYF
few	TRBV7-9	-	TRBJ1-4	TGTGCCAGCAGCCTAACAGAAAAACTGTTTTTT	CASSLTEKLFF
-	TRBV11-2	-	TRBJ2-3	TGTGCCAGCAGGCAGGGAATCGTCACAGATACGCAGTATTTT	CASRQGIVTDTQYF
-	TRBV7-8	-	TRBJ1-2	TGTGCCAGCAGCCCCGCGGGGGGGCGAGGGGGAGGGTATGGCTACACCTTC	CASSPAGGRGGGYGYTF
-	TRBV19	-	TRBJ2-1	TGTGCCAGTACCCCTCAAGGCTCGTATGAGCAGTTCTTC	CASTPQGSYEQFF
-	TRBV7-2	-	TRBJ1-2	TGTGCCAGCAGGACTGGACATCCCGCGTACGGCTACACCTTC	CASRTGHPAYGYTF
few	TRBV5-1	TRBD1	TRBJ1-1	TGCGCCAGCAGCCCGGACAGGGCTAGTCTGACGGAAGCTTTCTTT	CASSPDRASLTEAFF
-	TRBV2	-	TRBJ2-5	TGTGCCAGCAGTGGTCAAGGGGAGACCCAGTACTTC	CASSGQGETQYF
-	TRBV6-1	TRBD2	TRBJ2-7	TGTGCCAGCAGTGAAAGGGGAGGACTAGCGGCCTACGAGCAGTACTTC	CASSERGGLAAYEQYF
-	TRBV29-1	-	TRBJ2-3	TGCAGCGTTGAAACGGAGGTGCGTATAGATACGCAGTATTTT	CSVETEVRIDTQYF
few	TRBV20-1	-	TRBJ2-3	TGCAGTGCCCTGGGAGATACGCAGTATTTT	CSALGDTQYF
once	TRBV7-8	-	TRBJ2-7	TGTGCCAGCAGCTTACAGGAAAGCTCCTACGAGCAGTACTTC	CASSLQESSYEQYF
-	TRBV19	-	TRBJ2-5	TGTGCCAGTAGTATTCTGGGGGTAGACGAGACCCAGTACTTC	CASSILGVDETQYF
-	TRBV6-5	-	TRBJ2-5	TGTGCCAGCAGTTTTTCCGGGGGACAGACCCAGTACTTC	CASSFSGGQTQYF
-	TRBV19	-	TRBJ1-1	TGTGCCAGTAAGGGTTCGAACACTGAAGCTTTCTTT	CASKGSNTEAFF
once	TRBV7-9	TRBD1	TRBJ2-7	TGTGCCAGCAGCCTAACCGGGACAGGGGCTGAGGAGCAGTACTTC	CASSLTGTGAEEQYF
-	TRBV6-5	-	TRBJ1-2	TGTGCCAGCAGTTACCAGGCGGACAGCCTCTATGGCTACACCTTC	CASSYQADSLYGYTF
-	TRBV6-1	-	TRBJ2-4	TGTGCCAGCAGTGGGGGGCCCAATAGAGGGGCCAAAAACATTCAGTACTTC	CASSGGPNRGAKNIQYF
-	TRBV4-1	-	TRBJ2-7	TGCGCCAGCAGCCAAGATCCGGTGACCTACGAGCAGTACTTC	CASSQDPVTYEQYF
-	TRBV11-2	-	TRBJ2-1	TGTGCCAGCAGCTTAGTAGCTAGCGACAATGAGCAGTTCTTC	CASSLVASDNEQFF
-	TRBV5-1	-	TRBJ2-1	TGCGCCAGCAGCTTGAATCCAGCGGGTTACAATGAGCAGTTCTTC	CASSLNPAGYNEQFF
-	TRBV5-1	-	TRBJ2-6	TGCGCCAGCAGCTTGGACGGGGCCAACGTCCTGACTTTC	CASSLDGANVLTF
-	TRBV7-2	-	TRBJ1-1	TGTGCCAGCAGCAGCCACGGGACGGCCACTGAAGCTTTCTTT	CASSSHGTATEAFF
-	TRBV18	-	TRBJ2-2	TGTGCCAGCTCACCTGCGTGGAAAGGAACCGGGGAGCTGTTTTTT	CASSPAWKGTGELFF
-	TRBV7-2	-	TRBJ2-5	TGTGCCAGCAGCTTAGCTCAAGGGACCCAGTACTTC	CASSLAQGTQYF
-	TRBV4-1	-	TRBJ1-4	TGCGCCAGCAGCCTCCCTGACAGGCGGGGTGAAAAACTGTTTTTT	CASSLPDRRGEKLFF
-	TRBV12-5	-	TRBJ2-5	TGTGCTAGTGGTTCGACAGGAGGAGAGACCCAGTACTTC	CASGSTGGETQYF